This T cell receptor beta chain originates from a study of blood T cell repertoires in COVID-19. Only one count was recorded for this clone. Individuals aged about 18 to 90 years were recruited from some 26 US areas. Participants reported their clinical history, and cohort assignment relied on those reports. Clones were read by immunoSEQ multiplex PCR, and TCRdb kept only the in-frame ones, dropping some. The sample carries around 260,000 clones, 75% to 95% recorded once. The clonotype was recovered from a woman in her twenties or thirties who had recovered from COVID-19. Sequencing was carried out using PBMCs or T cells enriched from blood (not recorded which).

CDR3 sequence reads: CASTASLAGGVYEQFF. For the CDR3, the DNA is TGTGCCAGCACCGCATCCTTAGCGGGAGGGGTCTATGAGCAGTTCTTC. V gene TRBV28 combines with J gene TRBJ2-1; 11 bases are a match to TRBD2. With 7 bases clipped from V and 8 bases from J, the junction kept 13 bases outside the gene matches. The CDR3 contains 16 residues. Germline CDR1 MDHEN, CDR2 SYDVKM.